Following are 24 T cell receptor beta chains from one sample sequenced in a study of blood T cell repertoires in COVID-19. Sequencing used immunoSEQ multiplex PCR; TCRdb keeps in-frame clones, though not all of them. The sample shows roughly 190,000 clones, 94% of them seen only once. Sequenced material: peripheral blood. The origin of the receptors is a man between 25 and 39 years old with COVID-19, enrolled during active disease.

The chain links TRBV19 to TRBJ2-1, with TRBD2 identical over 15 bases. Germline V gene sequence: CDR1 LNHDA, CDR2 SQIVND (reference sequence). The CDR3 contains 18 residues. J lost 0 bases, V lost 5 bases, and 5 bases had no gene match. The DNA of the CDR3 is TGTGCCAGTAGTCGCGGACTAGCGGGGGGGAGCTCCTACAATGAGCAGTTCTTC. Its translation: CASSRGLAGGSSYNEQFF. Looking up the rest from reference TRBV19 and TRBJ2-1 gives the full variable domain: DGGITQSPKYLFRKEGQNVTLSCEQNLNHDAMYWYRQDPGQGLRLIYYSQIVNDFQKGDIAEGYSVSREKKESFPLTVTSAQKNPTAFYLCASSRGLAGGSSYNEQFFGPGTRLTVL.

The genes are TRBV13 and TRBJ1-6, with D perhaps TRBD1 (6 bases). Germline lookup yields CDR1 PRHDT and CDR2 FYEKMQ (reference sequence). The CDR3 covers 15 residues. V was cut by 4 bases and J by 6 bases, with 13 bases left in between. CDR3 bases: TGTGCCAGCAGCTACTTGACAGGTCGTAATTCACCCCTCCACTTT. It is translated as CASSYLTGRNSPLHF.

The V call is TRBV29-1, the J call TRBJ1-1; weak D call: TRBD1 (5 bases). The V end lost 7 bases, the J end lost 7 bases, and 13 bases lay between the germline ends. The CDR3 totals 11 residues. Germline V gives CDR1 SQVTM, CDR2 ANQGSEA. The CDR3 region is CSGSGGFEAFF. The CDR3 DNA follows: TGCAGCGGTTCCGGGGGTTTTGAAGCTTTCTTT.

The chain couples TRBV14 to TRBJ2-1, with 8 positions matching TRBD2. The CDR3 runs 15 residues. The trim removed 3 bases at V and 8 bases at J, leaving 9 bases unmatched. CDR1 is SGHDN, CDR2 FVKESK, per germline. In DNA, the CDR3 is TGTGCCAGCAGCCATCAGCGGGGGTCGGGCGATGAGCAGTTCTTC. Protein: CASSHQRGSGDEQFF.

Turning to this clone: This sample includes further DNA sequences coding for the same CDR3. The rearrangement links TRBV29-1 to TRBJ1-2; 9 bases map to TRBD1. This CDR3 is 11 amino acids long. The germline gives CDR1 SQVTM, CDR2 ANQGSEA. With V trimmed by 6 bases and J by 8 bases, 4 bases remained unmatched. CDR3 coding DNA: TGCAGCGTGGGACAGGGTAACGGCTACACCTTC. Amino acid sequence: CSVGQGNGYTF. The complete variable domain, with remaining parts taken from reference TRBV29-1 and TRBJ1-2, reads SAVISQKPSRDICQRGTSLTIQCQVDSQVTMMFWYRQQPGQSLTLIATANQGSEATYESGFVIDKFPISRPNLTFSTLTVSNMSPEDSSIYLCSVGQGNGYTFGSGTRLTVV.

The chain joins TRBV3-1 (or the pseudogene TRBV3-2) to TRBJ1-1, with 9 bases identical to TRBD1. Germline values: CDR1 LGHDT, CDR2 YNNKEL (reference sequence). V shed 4 bases and J 5 bases; nucleotides not matched to a gene: 8. The CDR3 contains 15 residues. The CDR3 DNA reads TGTGCCAGCAGCCTAGGGGGGACAGGGAAGACTGAAGCTTTCTTT. Translating it yields CASSLGGTGKTEAFF.

J is TRBJ2-5 and V is TRBV3-1 (or the pseudogene TRBV3-2), with 11 bases fitting TRBD2. CDR3 length: 15 residues. With 5 bases clipped from V and 0 bases from J, the junction kept 2 bases outside the gene matches. CDR1 and CDR2 (germline): LGHDT, YNNKEL (reference sequence). The CDR3 loop is CASSRLAGNQETQYF. CDR3 in DNA: TGTGCCAGCAGCAGACTAGCGGGGAACCAAGAGACCCAGTACTTC.

This clone was observed a handful of times. The gene calls are TRBV5-4 and TRBJ2-7; tentative D call: TRBD2 (5 bases). Germline-derived CDR1 and CDR2 are SGHNT and YYREEE (reference sequence). The CDR3 length is 14 residues. The V gene lost 2 bases and the J gene lost 2 bases, with 11 bases spanning the gap. The DNA of the CDR3 is TGTGCCAGCAGCTTACCGGGGAAAACCTACGAGCAGTACTTC. Its translation: CASSLPGKTYEQYF. Variable domain in full (rest from reference TRBV5-4 and TRBJ2-7): ETGVTQSPTHLIKTRGQQVTLRCSSQSGHNTVSWYQQALGQGPQFIFQYYREEENGRGNFPPRFSGLQFPNYSSELNVNALELDDSALYLCASSLPGKTYEQYFGPGTRLTVT.

The chain recombines TRBV5-1 with TRBJ1-5; maybe TRBD1 (5 bases). The CDR3 is 17 amino acids. The germline gives CDR1 SGHRS, CDR2 YFSETQ. The V and J ends lost 0 bases and 0 bases respectively, with 13 bases between them. The CDR3 protein is CASSLGSGGSSNQPQHF. The DNA for the CDR3 is TGCGCCAGCAGCTTGGGTTCCGGGGGGAGTAGCAATCAGCCCCAGCATTTT.

This clone is a singleton in its sample. J is TRBJ1-6 and V is TRBV3-1 (or the pseudogene TRBV3-2); D is unresolved. Germline V gene lookup returns CDR1 LGHDT and CDR2 YNNKEL (reference sequence). V lost 0 bases and J 7 bases, leaving 13 bases between the germline ends. CDR3 length equals 16 residues. DNA for the CDR3: TGTGCCAGCAGCCAAGAGTCCGGGATGGGGAATTCACCCCTCCACTTT. Amino acids: CASSQESGMGNSPLHF.

This clone was seen only once. The gene calls are TRBV19 and TRBJ2-5, with D possibly matching TRBD2 (6 bases). The CDR3 totals 18 residues. Germline values: CDR1 LNHDA, CDR2 SQIVND (reference sequence). V lost 6 bases and J 1 base, leaving 24 bases between the germline ends. CDR3 sequence (DNA): TGTGCCAGTAGCCGAACCGTCGGGGGTACCGAACGCCAAGAGACCCAGTACTTC. This gives the protein CASSRTVGGTERQETQYF.

The V and J genes are TRBV7-3 and TRBJ2-3, with 10 bases lining up with TRBD2. This CDR3 has 15 residues. Germline trimming cut 5 bases from V and 0 bases from J; bases unmatched to any gene: 2. Germline V gene lookup returns CDR1 SGHTA and CDR2 FQGTGA. The CDR3 coding sequence is TGTGCCAGCAGCCCACTAGCGGGGAGCACAGATACGCAGTATTTT. Translated, it gives CASSPLAGSTDTQYF. The full variable domain, with the rest looked up from reference TRBV7-3 and TRBJ2-3, is GAGVSQTPSNKVTEKGKYVELRCDPISGHTALYWYRQSLGQGPEFLIYFQGTGAADDSGLPNDRFFAVRPEGSVSTLKIQRTERGDSAVYLCASSPLAGSTDTQYFGPGTRLTVL.

The chain links TRBV18 to TRBJ1-3, with a weak D call TRBD1 (6 bases). V gave up 4 bases and J gave up 2 bases, with 12 bases separating them. From germline, CDR1 is KGHSH and CDR2 LQKENI. The CDR3 sequence is 15 residues long. The CDR3 sequence is CASSRNREAGNTIYF. The DNA of the CDR3 is TGTGCCAGCTCACGAAACAGGGAAGCTGGAAACACCATATATTTT.

J is TRBJ1-3 and V is TRBV14; D is perhaps TRBD1 (6 bases). Trimming left V 4 bases short and J 3 bases short, with 10 bases between. The CDR3 spans 14 residues. From germline, CDR1 is SGHDN and CDR2 FVKESK. The CDR3 loop reads CASSRRTVGNTIYF. The CDR3 DNA sequence: TGTGCCAGCAGCCGACGGACAGTTGGAAACACCATATATTTT.

CDR3 protein: CASKVPSADEQFF. The DNA for the CDR3 is TGCGCCAGCAAGGTCCCTAGTGCTGATGAGCAGTTCTTC. The chain is built from TRBV5-1 and TRBJ2-1; D not resolved. The length of the CDR3 is 13 residues. In germline, CDR1 is SGHRS, CDR2 YFSETQ. V was pared by 6 bases and J by 8 bases, with 15 bases between.

The chain uses TRBV4-1 and TRBJ2-7; D may be TRBD1 (6 bases). This CDR3 has 16 amino acids. V shed 5 bases and J shed 0 bases, with 17 bases lying between them. From germline, CDR1 is MGHRA and CDR2 YSYEKL. The CDR3 sequence: CASSEWWQGSSYEQYF. The CDR3 region has the DNA TGCGCCAGCAGCGAATGGTGGCAGGGGAGCTCCTACGAGCAGTACTTC.

This clone was seen just once. This chain links TRBV5-1 with TRBJ1-4, with TRBD1 matching 8 bases. The ends lost 3 bases at V and 6 bases at J; junction bases unmatched: 10. Germline V CDR1 and CDR2: SGHRS, YFSETQ. The CDR3 has 16 residues. The CDR3 DNA reads TGCGCCAGCAGCTCGGAGGGCAGGGGGCCGGATGAAAAACTGTTTTTT. It encodes CASSSEGRGPDEKLFF.

The chain combines TRBV15 with TRBJ2-3; 11 bases agree with TRBD2. The CDR3 contains 14 residues. Germline V gives CDR1 LNHNV, CDR2 YYDKDF (reference sequence). The V and J ends lost 7 bases and 4 bases, in that order; junction bases with no gene match: 4. The CDR3 reads CATTLAGGADTQYF. CDR3 bases: TGTGCCACCACCCTAGCGGGGGGTGCAGATACGCAGTATTTT.

The chain recombines TRBV25-1 with TRBJ1-5; D remains unclear. Germline CDR1 MGHDK, CDR2 SYGVNS. This CDR3 has 15 amino acids. The V and J ends lost 5 bases and 1 base respectively, with 12 bases between them. This CDR3 is CASSCLRKSNQPQHF. CDR3 DNA: TGTGCCAGCAGTTGCCTCAGGAAGAGCAATCAGCCCCAGCATTTT.

The chain joins TRBV7-8 to TRBJ2-1; D is uncertain. V lost 5 bases, J lost 10 bases, and 12 bases lay in between. This CDR3 is 12 amino acids long. The germline CDR1 and CDR2 sequences are SGHVS and FQNEAQ. This chain's CDR3 is CASSLRVSEQFF. The CDR3 DNA sequence: TGTGCCAGCAGCCTTAGAGTTAGCGAGCAGTTCTTC.

This chain uses TRBV6-6 with TRBJ1-6; D perhaps matches TRBD1 (6 bases). Trimming shortened V by 6 bases and J by 8 bases, and 17 bases separated the two germline ends. Germline CDR1 reads MNHNY; CDR2 reads SVGAGI (reference sequence). This CDR3 region has 15 residues. CDR3 DNA sequence: TGTGCCAGCAGCGATGACAGGACTTTGTATTCACCCCTCCACTTT. This codes for CASSDDRTLYSPLHF.

This chain uses TRBV7-9 with TRBJ2-3, with D perhaps matching TRBD2 (7 bases). V shed 5 bases and J shed 4 bases, with 10 bases lying between them. CDR1 is SEHNR, CDR2 FQNEAQ, per germline (reference sequence). This CDR3 has 13 residues. CDR3: CASSPGGPDTQYF. In nucleotides, the CDR3 is TGTGCCAGCAGCCCGGGGGGCCCAGATACGCAGTATTTT.

The gene calls are TRBV5-1 and TRBJ1-4; 8 bases align to TRBD1. Per germline, CDR1 SGHRS and CDR2 YFSETQ. The trim removed 4 bases at V and 2 bases at J, leaving 1 base unmatched. The CDR3 consists of 14 residues. Written as DNA, the CDR3 is TGCGCCAGCAGCCCAGGGGGCACTAATGAAAAACTGTTTTTT. This translates into CASSPGGTNEKLFF.

This chain links TRBV19 with TRBJ1-1, with unresolved D. V was trimmed by 1 base and J by 0 bases, leaving 6 bases between them. The CDR3 contains 14 residues. Germline CDR1 and CDR2: LNHDA and SQIVND (reference sequence). The CDR3 sequence is CASSIGPVNTEAFF. CDR3 in DNA: TGTGCCAGTAGTATAGGCCCGGTGAACACTGAAGCTTTCTTT.